This T cell receptor beta chain was identified during a study of OX40 agonist ivuxolimab in advanced cancers. At the level of the study: Partial responses were observed in three patients, of whom one had hepatocellular carcinoma and two had cutaneous melanoma. General study points: A proportion of nonresponders additionally exhibited low normalized T-cell clonal expansion. The work left the antigen specificity of expanded peripheral T cells undetermined.

Repertoires were generated with immunoSEQ multiplex PCR, while TCRdb's copy carries only in-frame clones and drops some. Of 55,000 to 70,000 clones in the sample, 80% were seen once. Comment on this clone: Its antigen is undetermined.

Trimming cost V 0 bases and J 0 bases, with 9 bases left between them. Germline loops: CDR1 KGHSH, CDR2 LQKENI. This CDR3 is built from 15 residues. Specimen: CD4+ or CD8+ T cells sorted from blood, collected in a trial of the OX40 agonist ivuxolimab. The sequence was collected from an adult with an advanced solid tumor such as melanoma, head and neck, liver or kidney cancer. J is TRBJ2-7 and V is TRBV18, with no clear D. The CDR3 loop reads CASSPPYQLSYEQYF. The CDR3 coding sequence is TGTGCCAGCTCACCACCGTACCAGCTCTCCTACGAGCAGTACTTC.